Each of the 10 T cell receptor beta chains below was sequenced from the same sample in a study of blood T cell repertoires in COVID-19. Method: immunoSEQ multiplex PCR; TCRdb's copy keeps in-frame clones and lacks some. Among 93,000 or so clones listed, approximately 84% were seen once. What was sequenced was peripheral blood. These receptors came from a human donor in a cohort sampled during active COVID-19.

As concerns this clone: A junction boundary mismatches the germline segment, possibly from a read error. The rearrangement links TRBV7-9 to TRBJ1-2; D unresolved. The germline V gene encodes CDR1 SEHNR and CDR2 FQNEAQ (reference sequence). The CDR3 loop spans 13 amino acids. CDR3 in amino acids: CASSLGNGYGYTF. The CDR3 region has the DNA TGTGCCAGCAGTTTAGGGAACGGGTATGGCTACACCTTC.

The chain is built from TRBV12-5 and TRBJ1-1, with unresolved D. In germline, CDR1 is LGHNT, CDR2 FRNRAP. The CDR3 covers 11 residues. The CDR3 coding sequence is TGTGCCACTAAGACTCGAACTGAAGCTTTCTTT. Encoded protein: CATKTRTEAFF. The whole variable domain, remainder taken from reference TRBV12-5 and TRBJ1-1, is DARVTQTPRHKVTEMGQEVTMRCQPILGHNTVFWYRQTMMQGLELLAYFRNRAPLDDSGMPKDRFSAEMPDATLATLKIQPSEPRDSAVYFCATKTRTEAFFGQGTRLTVV.

This clone was counted a few times. This chain connects TRBV28 to TRBJ2-7, with 9 bases matching TRBD1. In germline, CDR1 is MDHEN, CDR2 SYDVKM. The CDR3 runs to 14 residues. The ends lost 2 bases at V and 3 bases at J; junction bases unmatched: 2. This CDR3 reads CASSLMGQGYEQYF. The DNA of the CDR3 is TGTGCCAGCAGTTTAATGGGACAGGGCTACGAGCAGTACTTC.

This chain links TRBV6-4 with TRBJ2-7; D possibly corresponds to TRBD2 (6 bases). CDR3 length: 14 amino acids. Germline V gene lookup returns CDR1 MRHNA and CDR2 SNTAGT. V shed 3 bases and J shed 6 bases, with 15 bases lying between them. The CDR3 region is CASSEDYLGREQYF. The CDR3 region has the DNA TGTGCCAGCAGTGAGGACTACCTCGGGCGCGAGCAGTACTTC.

J is TRBJ1-2 and V is TRBV6-4, with D maybe TRBD1 (6 bases). V shed 5 bases and J shed 0 bases, with 13 bases lying between them. The CDR3 is made up of 15 amino acids. Germline V gene sequence: CDR1 MRHNA, CDR2 SNTAGT. The CDR3 spells CASSLTGTANYGYTF. For the CDR3, the DNA is TGTGCCAGCAGTCTCACAGGGACCGCTAACTATGGCTACACCTTC.

This clone appeared once. The V gene is TRBV5-4, the J gene TRBJ1-1; D uncertain. CDR1 and CDR2 from the germline V gene are SGHNT and YYREEE (reference sequence). This CDR3 is built from 14 residues. Deletions cut 0 bases from V and 2 bases from J, with 8 bases between. CDR3 loop: CASSLVGVNTEAFF. The DNA for the CDR3 is TGTGCCAGCAGCTTGGTCGGGGTCAACACTGAAGCTTTCTTT.

This clone has just one count. This chain joins TRBV4-2 and TRBJ2-3; 8 nucleotides agree with TRBD2. Germline values: CDR1 LGHNA, CDR2 YNFKEQ. This CDR3 region has 16 residues. V lost 1 base, J lost 5 bases, and 8 bases stayed unmatched. Here the CDR3 reads CASSQVLRGAQDTQYF. For the CDR3, the DNA is TGTGCCAGCAGCCAAGTGTTGCGGGGGGCACAAGATACGCAGTATTTT.

Only a few counts were recorded for this clone. The J gene is TRBJ2-7, the V gene TRBV6-5; D is possibly TRBD1 (5 bases). The germline CDR1 and CDR2 sequences are MNHEY and SVGAGI. This CDR3 contains 15 residues. V dropped 2 bases and J dropped 4 bases, with 15 bases sitting between them. CDR3 nucleotide sequence: TGTGCCAGCAGTTACCAGGGTTACCCCCCGTACGAGCAGTACTTC. Residues: CASSYQGYPPYEQYF.

This chain uses TRBV6-6 with TRBJ2-7, with D tentatively TRBD1 (6 bases). This CDR3 has 13 residues. Trimming left V 5 bases short and J 3 bases short, with 11 bases between. Germline assignment: CDR1 MNHNY and CDR2 SVGAGI (reference sequence). The CDR3 DNA follows: TGTGCCAGCAGTCTGATGGACAGCTACGAGCAGTACTTC. Translating it yields CASSLMDSYEQYF.

The chain uses TRBV28 and TRBJ2-7; TRBD1 matches at 7 bases. The CDR3 has 14 residues. CDR1 and CDR2 (germline): MDHEN, SYDVKM. The V and J ends lost 5 bases and 3 bases, in that order; junction bases with no gene match: 7. The CDR3 is CASSKQGIRYEQYF. As DNA, the CDR3 is TGTGCCAGCAGTAAACAGGGGATTCGCTACGAGCAGTACTTC.